The 13 T cell receptor beta chains below come from one sample, sequenced in a study of blood T cell repertoires in COVID-19. Some clones are missing from TCRdb's copy, which holds only in-frame ones; the method was immunoSEQ multiplex PCR. This table has 150,000 to 200,000 clones, more than 75% appearing once. The sample consisted of peripheral blood. The source of these receptors is a woman in her 70s with COVID-19, enrolled during active disease.

This sequence joins TRBV7-9 and TRBJ2-7, with a tentative D call TRBD2 (5 bases). The CDR3 is 13 amino acids. The V and J ends lost 5 bases and 3 bases respectively, with 11 bases between them. Germline V gene sequence: CDR1 SEHNR, CDR2 FQNEAQ (reference sequence). This CDR3 reads CASSLSSGYEQYF. The CDR3, as DNA: TGTGCCAGCAGCCTCTCCAGCGGCTACGAGCAGTACTTC.

V gene TRBV19 combines with J gene TRBJ2-7; 7 nucleotides align to TRBD1. The trim removed 4 bases at V and 0 bases at J, leaving 3 bases unmatched. The germline gives CDR1 LNHDA, CDR2 SQIVND (reference sequence). CDR3 length: 14 amino acids. The CDR3 spells CASSTQGDSYEQYF. CDR3 coding DNA: TGTGCCAGTAGTACGCAGGGGGACTCCTACGAGCAGTACTTC.

This chain links TRBV5-1 with TRBJ2-7, with D possibly being TRBD1 (6 bases). Germline CDR1 is SGHRS and CDR2 is YFSETQ. The V gene lost 0 bases and the J gene lost 1 base, with 11 bases spanning the gap. The CDR3 is 15 residues long. The CDR3 sequence: CASSLAQGLSYEQYF. The CDR3, as DNA: TGCGCCAGCAGCTTGGCCCAGGGGCTATCCTACGAGCAGTACTTC.

The chain joins TRBV18 to TRBJ2-7, with D maybe TRBD1 (5 bases). The CDR3 consists of 14 residues. Trimming left V 3 bases short and J 0 bases short, with 9 bases between. Germline V gives CDR1 KGHSH, CDR2 LQKENI. CDR3 loop: CASSPDSSSYEQYF. For the CDR3, the DNA is TGTGCCAGCTCACCCGACAGTTCCTCCTACGAGCAGTACTTC.

The V and J genes are TRBV30 and TRBJ2-1; possible D gene TRBD1, 7 bases. The germline V gene encodes CDR1 GTSNPN and CDR2 SVGIG (reference sequence). This CDR3 is 14 amino acids long. The germline V and J ends were trimmed by 4 bases and 8 bases, with 18 bases remaining between them. CDR3 loop: CAWIGGPRGYEQFF. The CDR3 nucleotides read TGTGCCTGGATAGGAGGGCCCAGGGGGTATGAGCAGTTCTTC.

This clone was seen more than once but under ten times. The genes are TRBV11-2 and TRBJ1-1; 7 bases agree with TRBD1. Germline loops: CDR1 SGHAT, CDR2 FQNNGV. The CDR3 extends over 14 amino acids. J gave up 1 base and V 4 bases, and 3 bases lay outside the gene matches. The CDR3 region is CASSSRTGNTEAFF. As DNA, the CDR3 is TGTGCCAGCAGCTCCCGGACAGGGAACACTGAAGCTTTCTTT.

The chain employs TRBV7-2 and TRBJ2-5; 9 positions agree with TRBD2. The CDR3 has 15 residues. CDR1 is SGHTA, CDR2 FQGNSA, per germline. With V trimmed by 0 bases and J by 1 base, 0 bases remained unmatched. CDR3 nucleotide sequence: TGTGCCAGCAGCTTAGCTAGCGGGAGCCAAGAGACCCAGTACTTC. This codes for CASSLASGSQETQYF.

This clone showed up just a few times. This rearrangement joins TRBV20-1 to TRBJ2-7; maybe TRBD2 (5 bases). CDR1 is DFQATT and CDR2 is SNEGSKA in the germline V gene (reference sequence). Trimming removed 6 bases from V and 3 bases from J, with 9 bases in between. The CDR3 extends over 11 amino acids. CDR3 amino acids: CSAVLVYEQYF. CDR3 sequence (DNA): TGCAGTGCCGTACTAGTCTACGAGCAGTACTTC.

The V gene is TRBV12-3 or TRBV12-4, the J gene TRBJ2-5; D uncertain. This CDR3 region has 11 residues. V lost 5 bases to trimming and J lost 3 bases, with 4 bases between them. The CDR3 protein is CASSLKETQYF. Here the CDR3 DNA reads TGTGCCAGCAGTCTAAAAGAGACCCAGTACTTC.

The chain carries TRBV7-9 and TRBJ1-1; no firm D call. Trimming pared 0 bases from V and 4 bases from J, leaving 9 bases between. CDR1 is SEHNR, CDR2 FQNEAQ, per germline (reference sequence). This CDR3 is built from 14 residues. This CDR3 reads CASSLASGSTEAFF. CDR3 nucleotide sequence: TGTGCCAGCAGCTTAGCGAGCGGGAGCACTGAAGCTTTCTTT.

The chain couples TRBV19 to TRBJ2-4; D call uncertain. CDR3 length: 13 residues. CDR1 and CDR2 from the germline V gene are LNHDA and SQIVND (reference sequence). V was shortened by 4 bases and J by 6 bases, with 10 bases between the two germline ends. The CDR3 here is CASSTKTGNIQYF. As DNA, the CDR3 is TGTGCCAGTAGTACCAAGACTGGAAACATTCAGTACTTC.

The chain employs TRBV7-3 and TRBJ2-6; 14 positions agree with TRBD2. CDR3 length equals 22 residues. The V gene end was trimmed by 2 bases and the J gene end by 0 bases; junction bases not matched to a gene: 12. The germline CDR1 and CDR2 sequences are SGHTA and FQGTGA. The CDR3 sequence: CASSLSLGLAGAPSSGANVLTF. DNA of the CDR3: TGTGCCAGCAGCTTATCCCTGGGACTAGCGGGAGCACCGAGCTCTGGGGCCAACGTCCTGACTTTC.

The rearrangement links TRBV5-1 to TRBJ2-7; possible D gene TRBD1, 6 bases. Per the germline V gene, CDR1 is SGHRS and CDR2 is YFSETQ. Trimming left V 2 bases short and J 3 bases short, with 12 bases between. The CDR3 covers 14 residues. The CDR3 DNA follows: TGCGCCAGCAGCTTTCCGGGACAAAGCTACGAGCAGTACTTC. Its translation: CASSFPGQSYEQYF.